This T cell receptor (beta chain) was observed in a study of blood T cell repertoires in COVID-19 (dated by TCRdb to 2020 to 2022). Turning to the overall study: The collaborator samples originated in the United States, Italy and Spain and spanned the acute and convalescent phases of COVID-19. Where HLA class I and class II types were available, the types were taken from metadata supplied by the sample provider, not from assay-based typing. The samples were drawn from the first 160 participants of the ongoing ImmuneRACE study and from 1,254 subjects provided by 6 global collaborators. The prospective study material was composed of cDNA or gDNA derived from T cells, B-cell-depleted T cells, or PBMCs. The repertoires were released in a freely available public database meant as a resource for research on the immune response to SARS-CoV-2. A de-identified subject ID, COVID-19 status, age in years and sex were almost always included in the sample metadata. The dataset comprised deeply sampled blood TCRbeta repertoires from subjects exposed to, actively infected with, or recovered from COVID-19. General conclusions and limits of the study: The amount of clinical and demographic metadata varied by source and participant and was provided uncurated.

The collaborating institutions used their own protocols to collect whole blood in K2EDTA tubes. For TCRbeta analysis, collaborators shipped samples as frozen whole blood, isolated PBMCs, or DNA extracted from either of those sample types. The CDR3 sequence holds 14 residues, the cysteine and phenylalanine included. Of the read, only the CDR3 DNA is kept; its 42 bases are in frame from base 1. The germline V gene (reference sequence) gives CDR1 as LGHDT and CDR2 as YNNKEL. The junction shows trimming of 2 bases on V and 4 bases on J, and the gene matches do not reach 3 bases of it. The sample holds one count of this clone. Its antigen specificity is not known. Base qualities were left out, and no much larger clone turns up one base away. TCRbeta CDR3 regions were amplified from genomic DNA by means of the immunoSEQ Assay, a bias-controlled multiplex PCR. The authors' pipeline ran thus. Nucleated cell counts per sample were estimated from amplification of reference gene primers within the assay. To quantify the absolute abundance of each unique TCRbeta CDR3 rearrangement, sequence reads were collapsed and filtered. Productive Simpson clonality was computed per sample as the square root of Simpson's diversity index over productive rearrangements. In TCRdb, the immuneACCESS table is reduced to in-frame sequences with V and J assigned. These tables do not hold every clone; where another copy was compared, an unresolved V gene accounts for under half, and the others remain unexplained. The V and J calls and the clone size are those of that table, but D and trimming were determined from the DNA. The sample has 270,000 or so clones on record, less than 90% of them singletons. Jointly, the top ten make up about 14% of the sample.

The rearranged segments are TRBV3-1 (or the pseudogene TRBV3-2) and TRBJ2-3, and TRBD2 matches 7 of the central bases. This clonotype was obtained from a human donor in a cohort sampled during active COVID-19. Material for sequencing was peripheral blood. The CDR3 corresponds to CASSQRTSADTQYF. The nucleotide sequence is TGTGCCAGCAGCCAACGGACTAGTGCAGATACGCAGTATTTT.